This is a list of T cell receptor beta chains from one sample in a study of blood T cell repertoires in COVID-19. Using immunoSEQ multiplex PCR, the repertoire was profiled, and TCRdb retains in-frame clones only, with some absent. The data show a few hundred thousand clones, about 90% seen once. The sample taken for sequencing was PBMCs or T cells enriched from blood (not recorded which). Receptor source: a woman in her sixties or seventies who had recovered from COVID-19. CDR3s include the opening cysteine and the closing phenylalanine or tryptophan. Fields, in order: J gene, clone size, D gene, V gene, CDR3 DNA, CDR3 protein. D genes are given only for firm matches. Size values are once, few and many counts, or a class for expanded clones, and some rows have none.

J gene: TRBJ1-5; clone size: NA; D gene: TRBD1; V gene: TRBV28; CDR3 DNA: TGTGCCAGCAGTCACGGACAGGGGACCCTAGGGCCCCAGCATTTT; CDR3 protein: CASSHGQGTLGPQHF
J gene: TRBJ2-3; clone size: once; D gene: NA; V gene: TRBV7-9; CDR3 DNA: TGTGCCAGCAGCCCCTCCGGTACAGATACGCAGTATTTT; CDR3 protein: CASSPSGTDTQYF
J gene: TRBJ2-7; clone size: NA; D gene: TRBD1; V gene: TRBV5-4; CDR3 DNA: TGTGCCAGCAGCTGGGGGACAGGGCCGGGCGAGCAGTACTTC; CDR3 protein: CASSWGTGPGEQYF
J gene: TRBJ2-1; clone size: NA; D gene: NA; V gene: TRBV11-2; CDR3 DNA: TGTGCCAGCAGTCAACTATTAGGGCGGGCTTACAATGAGCAGTTCTTC; CDR3 protein: CASSQLLGRAYNEQFF
J gene: TRBJ2-1; clone size: NA; D gene: TRBD2; V gene: TRBV28; CDR3 DNA: TGTGCCAGCAGTTTCCCGAGCGGGGGCCTGGAGCAGTTCTTC; CDR3 protein: CASSFPSGGLEQFF
J gene: TRBJ1-1; clone size: NA; D gene: TRBD1; V gene: TRBV30; CDR3 DNA: TGTGCCTGGAGTGTAGTAGGCGGGACAGTCACGAACACTGAAGCTTTCTTT; CDR3 protein: CAWSVVGGTVTNTEAFF
J gene: TRBJ1-2; clone size: NA; D gene: NA; V gene: TRBV10-3; CDR3 DNA: TGTGCCATCAGCCGACAGGCCTCGGAGGGCTACACCTTC; CDR3 protein: CAISRQASEGYTF
J gene: TRBJ2-3; clone size: NA; D gene: TRBD2; V gene: TRBV5-1; CDR3 DNA: TGCGCCAGCAGCTTATACAGCGGGGGATCCACAGATACGCAGTATTTT; CDR3 protein: CASSLYSGGSTDTQYF
J gene: TRBJ1-3; clone size: NA; D gene: NA; V gene: TRBV18; CDR3 DNA: TGTGCCAGCTCACAGTGGCTAAACACCATATATTTT; CDR3 protein: CASSQWLNTIYF
J gene: TRBJ2-5; clone size: NA; D gene: NA; V gene: TRBV5-4; CDR3 DNA: TGTGCCAGCAGCTGGGGTTTTGAGGGGGTGACCCAGTACTTC; CDR3 protein: CASSWGFEGVTQYF
J gene: TRBJ1-1; clone size: NA; D gene: NA; V gene: TRBV19; CDR3 DNA: TGTGCCAGTAGTATAGGGTTAGCAAACATGAACACTGAAGCTTTCTTT; CDR3 protein: CASSIGLANMNTEAFF
J gene: TRBJ2-6; clone size: NA; D gene: NA; V gene: TRBV28; CDR3 DNA: TGTGCCAGCAGTTTCAGTGCTGGGGCCAACGTCCTGACTTTC; CDR3 protein: CASSFSAGANVLTF
J gene: TRBJ1-1; clone size: NA; D gene: TRBD1; V gene: TRBV5-4; CDR3 DNA: TGTGCCAGCAGGCAACAGGGGGCGAACACTGAAGCTTTCTTT; CDR3 protein: CASRQQGANTEAFF
J gene: TRBJ1-5; clone size: NA; D gene: TRBD1; V gene: TRBV4-1; CDR3 DNA: TGCGCCAGCAGCCAGACAGGGCAGGGAAGGCCCCAGCATTTT; CDR3 protein: CASSQTGQGRPQHF
J gene: TRBJ2-5; clone size: NA; D gene: TRBD2; V gene: TRBV18; CDR3 DNA: TGTGCCAGCTCCCGGGGACTAGCGGGAGGACTGCGATCTCAAGAGACCCAGTACTTC; CDR3 protein: CASSRGLAGGLRSQETQYF
J gene: TRBJ1-1; clone size: NA; D gene: NA; V gene: TRBV19; CDR3 DNA: TGTGCCAGTAGATTTTTAGGGCAGGGGAACACTGAAGCTTTCTTT; CDR3 protein: CASRFLGQGNTEAFF
J gene: TRBJ2-2; clone size: NA; D gene: TRBD2; V gene: TRBV5-5; CDR3 DNA: TGTGCCAGCAGTCCCGGGACTAGCGGGACGGACACCGGGGAGCTGTTTTTT; CDR3 protein: CASSPGTSGTDTGELFF
J gene: TRBJ2-1; clone size: NA; D gene: NA; V gene: TRBV1; CDR3 DNA: TGCACCAGCAGCCAAGATTGCTCTAGCGGACCAAGGTACAATGAGCAGTTCTTC; CDR3 protein: CTSSQDCSSGPRYNEQFF
J gene: TRBJ2-5; clone size: NA; D gene: TRBD2; V gene: TRBV6-5; CDR3 DNA: TGTGCCAGCAGTCCCGGGACTAGCTGGGAGACCCAGTACTTC; CDR3 protein: CASSPGTSWETQYF
J gene: TRBJ1-5; clone size: NA; D gene: NA; V gene: TRBV30; CDR3 DNA: TGTGCCTGGGACCACTGGGGCCGGGAGGCTCAGCCCCAGCATTTT; CDR3 protein: CAWDHWGREAQPQHF
J gene: TRBJ2-7; clone size: NA; D gene: NA; V gene: TRBV7-9; CDR3 DNA: TGTGCCAGCAGCTCTTTCCTCCGGGGGAACCCCTACGAGCAGTACTTC; CDR3 protein: CASSSFLRGNPYEQYF
J gene: TRBJ2-7; clone size: NA; D gene: NA; V gene: TRBV28; CDR3 DNA: NA; CDR3 protein: CASSLLRAGDLYEQYF
J gene: TRBJ1-5; clone size: NA; D gene: NA; V gene: TRBV6-5; CDR3 DNA: TGTGCCAGCAGCTCGGGGTGGAATCAGCCCCAGCATTTT; CDR3 protein: CASSSGWNQPQHF
J gene: TRBJ2-3; clone size: NA; D gene: NA; V gene: TRBV5-1; CDR3 DNA: TGCGCCAGCAAGGAGGGAGACACAGATACGCAGTATTTT; CDR3 protein: CASKEGDTDTQYF
J gene: TRBJ1-1; clone size: NA; D gene: NA; V gene: TRBV5-8; CDR3 DNA: TGTGCCAGCAGTTTATCAGGTGTAAATACTGAAGCTTTCTTT; CDR3 protein: CASSLSGVNTEAFF
J gene: TRBJ1-5; clone size: NA; D gene: TRBD1; V gene: TRBV19; CDR3 DNA: TGTGCCAGTAGGGACAGGGGTCATCAGCCCCAGCATTTT; CDR3 protein: CASRDRGHQPQHF
J gene: TRBJ2-2; clone size: NA; D gene: TRBD2; V gene: TRBV3-1/TRBV3-2; CDR3 DNA: TGTGCCAGCAGCCGAATGAGCGGGGGAAACACCGGGGAGCTGTTTTTT; CDR3 protein: CASSRMSGGNTGELFF
J gene: TRBJ2-7; clone size: NA; D gene: NA; V gene: TRBV20-1; CDR3 DNA: TGCAGTGCTAGTTGGAGCTCCTACGAGCAGTACTTC; CDR3 protein: CSASWSSYEQYF